Below, one T cell receptor beta chain is given with its context. Its antigen remains unknown. The V gene's germline CDR1 is SGHRS and CDR2 YFSETQ. Deletions cut 4 bases from V and 1 base from J, with 11 bases between. This CDR3 contains 14 residues. Full-length variable regions came from constant-region reverse primers plus semi-nested Nested Universal Primer A PCR. MiXCR, run by TCRdb on the 5' RACE reads, gives a single entry per CDR3 protein. Of thousands of distinct CDR3 sequences listed, roughly three fifths are singletons. Study-wide points: In terms of TCR gene usage, tumor memory CD4+ T cells clustered together with blood and lymph node memory CD4+ cells, as well as with lymph node naive CD4+ cells.

The chain uses TRBV5-1 and TRBJ1-1; no clear D gene. This TCR was sampled from a female donor with breast cancer. The material sequenced was tumor-infiltrating memory CD4+ T cells sorted from the breast tumor. The subset here: memory CD4+ T cells, CD4+CD45RO+CD25-. The CDR3 loop reads CASSQDAGNTEAFF. CDR3 DNA: TGCGCCAGCAGCCAGGACGCTGGGAACACTGAAGCTTTCTTT.